Detailed here is one TCR beta chain. The antigen is not known. This table comes from immunoSEQ multiplex PCR, and its TCRdb copy is limited to in-frame clones, with some not included. The sample carries around 320,000 clones, over 75% recorded once. This sample is part of a study of shared clonotypes between healthy human individuals. Overall study: Each donor's CD8 memory used one plate, CD8 naive two, each CD4 subset three.

Combining CD45RO+ cells with CCR7-negative CD45RA+ TemRA cells gave CD8 memory. With 2 bases removed from V and 0 bases from J, the gap between germline ends came to 12 bases. CDR3 length: 16 residues. Germline V gives CDR1 MDHEN, CDR2 SYDVKM. Notes on the study in general: Having only a few donors restricted how much genetic and exposure-history diversity was captured.

This chain uses TRBV28 with TRBJ2-3; D is ambiguous. Material for sequencing was memory CD8+ T cells sorted from blood. Subset of the sample: CD45RO+ cells pooled with CCR7-negative TemRA cells. The sequence came from a man between 18 and 29 years old in good health. CDR3 sequence (DNA): TGTGCCAGCAGTTTAGGGTCCTTCTCGAGCACAGATACGCAGTATTTT. This encodes CASSLGSFSSTDTQYF.